The 18 T cell receptor beta chains in this list originate from one sample, sequenced in a study of cytomegalovirus exposure and HLA in healthy donors. The PCR employed 60 Vbeta primers together with 13 Jbeta primers. TCRdb keeps only in-frame clones here, not all; method: immunoSEQ multiplex PCR. The sample lists 180,000 or so clones, approximately 83% occurring once. The sample was PBMCs. These receptors were collected from a man younger than 30 in good health and CMV-seropositive.

This clone was picked up one time. J is TRBJ1-1 and V is TRBV19; D unclear. CDR1 and CDR2 from the germline V gene are LNHDA and SQIVND (reference sequence). The CDR3 is made up of 12 amino acids. Trimming shortened V by 5 bases and J by 7 bases, and 11 bases separated the two germline ends. The CDR3 loop is CASSSVGSEAFF. As DNA, the CDR3 is TGTGCCAGTAGTTCAGTAGGGAGTGAAGCTTTCTTT.

In this sample, this clone turned up a few times. The gene calls are TRBV6-1 and TRBJ1-5, with unresolved D. The CDR3 is 15 amino acids. Trimming stripped 2 bases from V and 6 bases from J, with 14 bases between. CDR1 and CDR2 from the germline V gene are MNHNS and SASEGT. Here the CDR3 reads CASSERHGFSQPQHF. The CDR3 nucleotides read TGTGCCAGCAGTGAAAGACATGGCTTCAGTCAGCCCCAGCATTTT.

The chain couples TRBV7-8 to TRBJ2-3; perhaps TRBD2 as D (6 bases). Trimming removed 5 bases at V and 2 bases at J, with 14 bases between. The CDR3 loop spans 15 amino acids. Germline CDR1 reads SGHVS; CDR2 reads FQNEAQ. The CDR3 loop reads CASSPLERATDTQYF. In nucleotides, the CDR3 is TGTGCCAGCAGCCCACTTGAGCGGGCCACAGATACGCAGTATTTT.

The gene calls are TRBV25-1 and TRBJ2-7; the match to TRBD1 covers 7 bases. The CDR3 has 14 residues. V shed 5 bases and J 6 bases; nucleotides not matched to a gene: 10. Looked up from germline, CDR1 is MGHDK and CDR2 is SYGVNS. CDR3 amino acids: CASSSPGQTGEQYF. CDR3 sequence (DNA): TGTGCCAGCAGTTCTCCGGGACAGACGGGCGAGCAGTACTTC.

V and J are TRBV10-3 and TRBJ2-3; weak D call: TRBD2 (6 bases). With 6 bases removed from V and 2 bases from J, the gap between germline ends came to 12 bases. This CDR3 region has 14 residues. CDR1 is ENHRY and CDR2 is SYGVKD in the germline V gene. CDR3 DNA sequence: TGTGCCATCAGCGCGGGACGGACCACAGATACGCAGTATTTT. It is translated as CAISAGRTTDTQYF.

The rearrangement joins TRBV5-1 to TRBJ2-7; D uncertain. The CDR3 is 12 amino acids. The germline V and J ends were trimmed by 4 bases and 3 bases, with 8 bases remaining between them. Germline V gene sequence: CDR1 SGHRS, CDR2 YFSETQ. CDR3 nucleotide sequence: TGCGCCAGCAGCGTCTCCGGCTACGAGCAGTACTTC. Translated, it gives CASSVSGYEQYF.

The V call is TRBV6-5, the J call TRBJ1-1; 9 bases are shared with TRBD1. Germline-derived CDR1 and CDR2 are MNHEY and SVGAGI. The CDR3 spans 14 residues. V trimming: 7 bases; J trimming: 3 bases; junction bases outside the gene matches: 6. The CDR3 loop is CASTPDRGYTEAFF. CDR3 in DNA: TGTGCCAGCACCCCGGACAGGGGCTACACTGAAGCTTTCTTT.

A note on this clone: At one boundary the junction diverges from the germline segment, which might be a read error. The chain is built from TRBV7-9 and TRBJ2-2; maybe TRBD1 (5 bases). This CDR3 is built from 13 residues. Germline values: CDR1 SEHNR, CDR2 FQNEAQ (reference sequence). DNA for the CDR3: TGTTCCAGCCCAACTTCAGGGACCGGGGAGCTGTTTTTT. Translated: CSSPTSGTGELFF.

The rearrangement uses TRBV4-3 and TRBJ2-5; TRBD2 is a possible D gene (5 bases). Gene TRBJ2-7 matches the end of the DNA better, so the J call may be wrong. The germline V gene has CDR1 LGHNA and CDR2 YSLEER. The CDR3 sequence is 15 residues long. DNA for the CDR3: TGCGCCAGCAGCCAGACCGGGGTTCCCACTTACGAGCAGTACTTC. This gives the protein CASSQTGVPTYEQYF.

The rearrangement joins TRBV10-1 to TRBJ2-5, with D perhaps TRBD1 (5 bases). The length of the CDR3 is 15 residues. Trimming took 6 bases from V and 2 from J, leaving 16 bases between them. Germline assignment: CDR1 WNHNN and CDR2 SYGVQD (reference sequence). The CDR3 DNA is TGCGCCAGCAGCCAGGGTGTCACCCCACAAGAGACCCAGTACTTC. Its protein product is CASSQGVTPQETQYF.

The chain links TRBV4-1 to TRBJ2-1; possible D gene TRBD2, 5 bases. Germline V gene sequence: CDR1 MGHRA, CDR2 YSYEKL. The CDR3 has 12 amino acids. V was clipped by 1 base and J by 8 bases, with 6 bases between them. The CDR3 loop reads CASSQGGYEQFF. In DNA form, the CDR3 reads TGCGCCAGCAGCCAAGGAGGGTATGAGCAGTTCTTC.

The chain joins TRBV12-5 to TRBJ2-5; 11 bases are a match to TRBD2. The J segment lost 5 bases and the V segment lost 2 bases, leaving 16 bases of the junction unmatched. The CDR3 length is 19 residues. Germline lookup yields CDR1 LGHNT and CDR2 FRNRAP. The CDR3 DNA reads TGTGCTAGTGGTTTGAAGACGATAGCGGGGGGGCGGGGTGGTGAGACCCAGTACTTC. It yields the protein CASGLKTIAGGRGGETQYF.

The chain recombines TRBV5-6 with TRBJ2-1; TRBD2 might be the D (5 bases). Trimming removed 4 bases from V and 7 bases from J, with 12 bases in between. This CDR3 has 13 amino acids. In germline, CDR1 is SGHDT, CDR2 YYEEEE. The CDR3, as DNA: TGTGCCAGCAGCCTTGTGCCGGGGAATGAGCAGTTCTTC. Amino acids: CASSLVPGNEQFF.

The chain couples TRBV6-1 to TRBJ2-2; tentative D call: TRBD2 (6 bases). Trimming cost V 8 bases and J 5 bases, with 12 bases left between them. Germline V lookup: CDR1 MNHNS, CDR2 SASEGT. The CDR3 contains 13 residues. In DNA, the CDR3 is TGTGCCAGCGGCGGGGTTGGTACCGGGGAGCTGTTTTTT. Protein product: CASGGVGTGELFF.

This clone was counted once. V gene TRBV2 combines with J gene TRBJ2-3; maybe TRBD1 (5 bases). The CDR3 is 14 amino acids. CDR1 and CDR2 (germline): SNHLY, FYNNEI. The V and J ends lost 5 bases and 1 base respectively, with 10 bases between them. The CDR3 protein is CASSLGRGTDTQYF. Here the CDR3 DNA reads TGTGCCAGCAGTCTGGGGCGTGGCACAGATACGCAGTATTTT.

This chain connects TRBV7-9 to TRBJ2-2, with 7 positions matching TRBD1. J gave up 1 base and V 5 bases, and 4 bases lay outside the gene matches. The CDR3 spans 15 residues. The germline V gene has CDR1 SEHNR and CDR2 FQNEAQ (reference sequence). The CDR3 is CASSPRTGNTGELFF. CDR3 sequence (DNA): TGTGCCAGCAGCCCCCGGACAGGGAACACCGGGGAGCTGTTTTTT. The entire variable domain, with the rest obtained from reference TRBV7-9 and TRBJ2-2, is as follows: DTGVSQNPRHKITKRGQNVTFRCDPISEHNRLYWYRQTLGQGPEFLTYFQNEAQLEKSRLLSDRFSAERPKGSFSTLEIQRTEQGDSAMYLCASSPRTGNTGELFFGEGSRLTVL.

V and J are TRBV9 and TRBJ2-7, with 8 bases matching TRBD1. In germline, CDR1 is SGDLS, CDR2 YYNGEE. The CDR3 is 16 amino acids. The V and J ends lost 0 bases and 3 bases, in that order; junction bases with no gene match: 8. The CDR3 DNA follows: TGTGCCAGCAGCGTAGCCGGACAGGGAATGTTCTACGAGCAGTACTTC. The encoded protein is CASSVAGQGMFYEQYF.

The rearrangement joins TRBV9 to TRBJ2-7; the match to TRBD2 covers 11 bases. The V segment lost 3 bases and the J segment 2 bases; nucleotides outside the gene matches: 4. CDR1 is SGDLS and CDR2 is YYNGEE in the germline V gene. The CDR3 has 15 amino acids. The CDR3 region is CASSAGTSGPYEQYF. CDR3 nucleotide sequence: TGTGCCAGCAGCGCTGGGACTAGCGGCCCCTACGAGCAGTACTTC.